The next 10 T cell receptor beta chains were all read from a single sample in a study of T-cell memory formation after mild COVID-19. TCRdb independently ran MiXCR on the 5' RACE reads; one entry per CDR3 protein. The table has 13,000 to 15,000 distinct CDR3 sequences, 20% to 25% seen once. What was sequenced was PBMCs or a T cell subset sorted from them (not recorded which). These TCRs come from a man aged 18 to 35 who had mild COVID-19 (a few samples of this study predate the infection). Cell type and time point are not known.

This clonotype was recorded many times. J is TRBJ1-5 and V is TRBV6-6, with D hard to call. The CDR3 length is 15 residues. The V and J ends lost 5 bases and 3 bases respectively, with 14 bases between them. Germline V gives CDR1 MNHNY, CDR2 SVGAGI (reference sequence). CDR3 region: CASSPLGPINQPQHF. In nucleotides, the CDR3 is TGTGCCAGCAGTCCCCTAGGACCGATCAATCAGCCCCAGCATTTT.

The genes are TRBV7-2 and TRBJ2-2; D possibly matches TRBD1 or TRBD2 (5 bases each). The CDR3 is 14 residues long. The germline gives CDR1 SGHTA, CDR2 FQGNSA. V lost 6 bases and J lost 1, with 9 bases in between. The CDR3 coding sequence is TGTGCCAGCAGGGGGACGGGGAACACCGGGGAGCTGTTTTTT. It encodes CASRGTGNTGELFF.

The genes are TRBV4-1 and TRBJ2-7; 9 bases line up with TRBD1. V shed 0 bases, J shed 2 bases, and the junction held 2 bases outside the gene matches. The CDR3 runs 15 residues. The germline V gene encodes CDR1 MGHRA and CDR2 YSYEKL. CDR3 amino acids: CASSQETGGPYEQYF. The CDR3 DNA reads as TGCGCCAGCAGCCAAGAAACAGGGGGCCCCTACGAGCAGTACTTC.

Only one count was recorded for this clonotype. The rearrangement joins TRBV18 to TRBJ2-7, with unresolved D. The CDR3 totals 14 residues. CDR1 is KGHSH, CDR2 LQKENI, per germline. Trimming shortened V by 0 bases and J by 2 bases, and 8 bases separated the two germline ends. The CDR3 spells CASSPPASPYEQYF. CDR3 DNA sequence: TGTGCCAGCTCACCACCGGCCAGCCCCTACGAGCAGTACTTC.

This clonotype was counted at least ten times. The chain employs TRBV7-6 and TRBJ2-3, with D uncertain. The germline V gene has CDR1 SGHVS and CDR2 FNYEAQ. V gave up 4 bases and J gave up 2 bases, with 4 bases separating them. CDR3 length equals 12 residues. As DNA, the CDR3 is TGTGCCAGCAGCTCTAACACAGATACGCAGTATTTT. Translated: CASSSNTDTQYF.

Many counts were recorded for this clonotype. The chain carries TRBV12-3 or TRBV12-4 and TRBJ1-2, with 7 nucleotides matching TRBD1. Unmatched junction bases numbered 3, after V lost 3 bases and J lost 5 bases. The CDR3 is 13 residues long. The chain's CDR3 is CASSFETGYGYTF. DNA for the CDR3: TGTGCCAGCAGTTTCGAGACAGGGTATGGCTACACCTTC.

This clonotype was counted at least ten times. In DNA form, the CDR3 reads TGTGCCAGCAGTCTCGGGGCTCGGAATGAGCAGTTCTTC. Protein product: CASSLGARNEQFF. This chain links TRBV6-5 with TRBJ2-1; D possibly matches TRBD1 or TRBD2 (5 bases each). Germline V lookup: CDR1 MNHEY, CDR2 SVGAGI. Between the trimmed V and J ends, which lost 5 bases and 7 bases, there was a span of 12 bases. The CDR3 runs 13 residues.

In this sample, this clonotype turned up many times. This chain links TRBV4-3 with TRBJ2-4, with 10 bases that match TRBD2. V gave up 0 bases and J gave up 0 bases; unmatched junction bases: 11. Germline V CDR1 and CDR2: LGHNA, YSLEER. This CDR3 spans 20 amino acids. The CDR3 spells CASSQEGLAGVTLAKNIQYF. The CDR3 nucleotides are TGCGCCAGCAGCCAAGAGGGCCTAGCGGGGGTAACTCTAGCCAAAAACATTCAGTACTTC.

The rearrangement uses TRBV4-1 and TRBJ2-7; no definite D call. Per the germline V gene, CDR1 is MGHRA and CDR2 is YSYEKL. The CDR3 covers 14 residues. Trimming left V 6 bases short and J 0 bases short, with 12 bases between. CDR3 nucleotides: TGCGCCAGCAGTCCCACTATCAGCTCCTACGAGCAGTACTTC. The encoded protein is CASSPTISSYEQYF.

The V call is TRBV3-1, the J call TRBJ1-2; possibly TRBD1 for D (5 bases). The CDR3 spans 15 residues. The germline CDR1 and CDR2 sequences are LGHDT and YNNKEL (reference sequence). The V gene lost 0 bases and the J gene lost 5 bases, with 13 bases spanning the gap. The CDR3 DNA is TGTGCCAGCAGCCAAGATCTTAGGGGAGGGTATGGCTACACCTTC. Its protein product is CASSQDLRGGYGYTF.